This T cell receptor beta chain was obtained from a study of blood T cell repertoires in COVID-19. As originally analysed: How many nucleated cells were present was estimated from reference gene primer amplification. Method: immunoSEQ multiplex PCR; TCRdb's copy keeps in-frame clones and lacks some. The V and J calls and the clone size are those of that table, but D and trimming were determined from the DNA. The sample has some 330,000 clones; around nine tenths are singletons. Germline CDR1 KGHSH, CDR2 LQKENI. V was cut by 10 bases and J by 4 bases, with 17 bases left in between. CDR3 size: 13 residues.

Sequences were obtained from PBMCs or T cells enriched from blood (not recorded which). This sequence joins TRBV18 and TRBJ2-7; weak D call: TRBD1 (7 bases). This receptor was obtained from a man under 40 who had recovered from COVID-19. CDR3: CATAEQGGYEQYF. The DNA for the CDR3 is TGTGCCACCGCTGAGCAGGGGGGATACGAGCAGTACTTC.